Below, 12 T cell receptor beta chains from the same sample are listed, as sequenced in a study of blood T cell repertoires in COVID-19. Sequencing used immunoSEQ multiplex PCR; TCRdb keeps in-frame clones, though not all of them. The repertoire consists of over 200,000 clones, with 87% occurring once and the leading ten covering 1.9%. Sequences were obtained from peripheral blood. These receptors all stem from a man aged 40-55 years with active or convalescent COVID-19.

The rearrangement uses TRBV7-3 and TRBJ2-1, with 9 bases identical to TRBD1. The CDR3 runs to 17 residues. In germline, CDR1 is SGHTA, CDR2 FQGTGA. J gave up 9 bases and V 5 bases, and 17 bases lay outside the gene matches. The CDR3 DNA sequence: TGTGCCAGCAGCCAAAACCGCTACAGGGGGCGTGGTGCTGAGCAGTTCTTC. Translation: CASSQNRYRGRGAEQFF.

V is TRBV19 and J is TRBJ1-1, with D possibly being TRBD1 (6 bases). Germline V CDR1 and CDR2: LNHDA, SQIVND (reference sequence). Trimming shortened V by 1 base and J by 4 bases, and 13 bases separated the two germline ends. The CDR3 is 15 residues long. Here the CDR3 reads CASSIGQTGLTEAFF. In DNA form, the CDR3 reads TGTGCCAGTAGTATAGGACAGACAGGCCTCACTGAAGCTTTCTTT.

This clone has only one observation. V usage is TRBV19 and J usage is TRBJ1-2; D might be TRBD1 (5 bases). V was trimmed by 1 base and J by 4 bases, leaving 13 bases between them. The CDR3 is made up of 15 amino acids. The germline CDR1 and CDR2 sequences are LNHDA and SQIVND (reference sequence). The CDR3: CASSIVSGGSYGYTF. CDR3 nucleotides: TGTGCCAGTAGTATAGTGTCGGGGGGATCCTATGGCTACACCTTC.

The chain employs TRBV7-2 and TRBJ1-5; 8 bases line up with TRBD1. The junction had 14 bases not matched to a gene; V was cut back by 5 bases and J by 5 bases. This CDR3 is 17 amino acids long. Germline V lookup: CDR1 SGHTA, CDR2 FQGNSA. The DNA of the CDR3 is TGTGCCAGCAGCCTAGGGTGGACAGGGATGTTGGATCAGCCCCAGCATTTT. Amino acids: CASSLGWTGMLDQPQHF.

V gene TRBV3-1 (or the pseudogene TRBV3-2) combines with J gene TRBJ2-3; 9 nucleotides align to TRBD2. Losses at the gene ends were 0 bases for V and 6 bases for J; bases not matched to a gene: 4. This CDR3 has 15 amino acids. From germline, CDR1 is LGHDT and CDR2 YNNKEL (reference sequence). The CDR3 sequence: CASSQDIAGVDTQYF. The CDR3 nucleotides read TGTGCCAGCAGCCAAGATATAGCGGGAGTTGATACGCAGTATTTT.

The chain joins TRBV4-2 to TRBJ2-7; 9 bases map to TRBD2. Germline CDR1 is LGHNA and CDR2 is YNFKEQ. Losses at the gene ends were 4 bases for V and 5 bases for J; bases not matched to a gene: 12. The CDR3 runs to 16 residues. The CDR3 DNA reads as TGTGCCAGCAGCCCGAGCCGTGCGGGAGGGTCCCACGAGCAGTACTTC. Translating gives CASSPSRAGGSHEQYF.

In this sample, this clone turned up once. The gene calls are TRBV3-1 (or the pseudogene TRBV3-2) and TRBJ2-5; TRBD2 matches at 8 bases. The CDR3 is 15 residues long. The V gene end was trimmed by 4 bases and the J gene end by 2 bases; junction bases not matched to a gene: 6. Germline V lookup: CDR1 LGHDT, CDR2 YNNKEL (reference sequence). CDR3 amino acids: CASSPILAVQETQYF. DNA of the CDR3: TGTGCCAGCAGCCCGATACTAGCGGTTCAAGAGACCCAGTACTTC.

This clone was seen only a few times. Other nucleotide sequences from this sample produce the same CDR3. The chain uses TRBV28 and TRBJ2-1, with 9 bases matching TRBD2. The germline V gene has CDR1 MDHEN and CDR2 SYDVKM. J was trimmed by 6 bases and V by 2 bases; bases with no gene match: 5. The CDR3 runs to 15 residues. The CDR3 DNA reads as TGTGCCAGCAGTTTAGCGGGAGGGCCGGGCAATGAGCAGTTCTTC. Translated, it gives CASSLAGGPGNEQFF.

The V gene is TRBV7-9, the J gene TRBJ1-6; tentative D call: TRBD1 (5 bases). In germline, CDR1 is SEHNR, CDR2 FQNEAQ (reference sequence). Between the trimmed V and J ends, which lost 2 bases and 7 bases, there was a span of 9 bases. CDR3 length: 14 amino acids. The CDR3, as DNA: TGTGCCAGCAGCTTACGGGGGAACAATTCACCCCTCCACTTT. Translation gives CASSLRGNNSPLHF.

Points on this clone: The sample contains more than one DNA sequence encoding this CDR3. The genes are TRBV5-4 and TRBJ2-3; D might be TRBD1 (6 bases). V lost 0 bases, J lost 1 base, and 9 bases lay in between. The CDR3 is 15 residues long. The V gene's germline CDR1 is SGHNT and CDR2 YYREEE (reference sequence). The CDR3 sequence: CASSLVAGGTDTQYF. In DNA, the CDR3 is TGTGCCAGCAGCTTGGTGGCAGGGGGCACAGATACGCAGTATTTT.

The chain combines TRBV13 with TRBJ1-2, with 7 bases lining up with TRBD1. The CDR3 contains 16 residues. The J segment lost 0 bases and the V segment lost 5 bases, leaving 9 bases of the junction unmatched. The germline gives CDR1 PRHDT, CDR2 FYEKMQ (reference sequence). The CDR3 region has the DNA TGTGCCAGCAGCAGCTTGGGTGGGACAGCTAACTATGGCTACACCTTC. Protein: CASSSLGGTANYGYTF.

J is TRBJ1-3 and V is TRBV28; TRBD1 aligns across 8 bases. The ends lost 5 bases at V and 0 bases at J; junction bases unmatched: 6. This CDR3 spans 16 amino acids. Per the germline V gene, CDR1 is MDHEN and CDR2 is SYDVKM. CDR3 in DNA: TGTGCCAGCAGTCCTCGGACAGGGTCCTCTGGAAACACCATATATTTT. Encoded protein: CASSPRTGSSGNTIYF.